The 7 T cell receptor beta chains below were found in one sample sequenced in a study of a mutant IDH1 vaccine in newly diagnosed glioma. Time point denoted: baseline, week 1 (first vaccination visit). Treatment meaning: pre-vaccination baseline after standard-of-care therapy. Profiled with immunoSEQ multiplex PCR; TCRdb holds only in-frame clones, not every one. Found here are about 54,000 clones, approximately 80% of them singletons; the top ten hold 15% to 25%. The input for sequencing was PBMCs, taken from a glioma patient treated with radiotherapy, temozolomide or both. These TCRs come from a man aged 18 to 29 with glioma.

The genes are TRBV5-6 and TRBJ1-5; possibly TRBD1 for D (6 bases). The CDR3 runs to 15 residues. Germline V gene sequence: CDR1 SGHDT, CDR2 YYEEEE. Trimming took off 4 bases at V and 4 bases at J, with 15 bases between the two ends. CDR3 nucleotides: TGTGCCAGCAGCCGGGGGGGGCTTCGGAATCAGCCCCAGCATTTT. It specifies CASSRGGLRNQPQHF.

This clone has a single count. The genes are TRBV19 and TRBJ1-5; D not certain. CDR3 length equals 17 residues. Germline CDR1 and CDR2: LNHDA and SQIVND (reference sequence). V gave up 3 bases and J gave up 0 bases, with 15 bases separating them. For the CDR3, the DNA is TGTGCCAGTAGTATCGGGCCAGCCACTTTTAGCAATCAGCCCCAGCATTTT. Translating gives CASSIGPATFSNQPQHF.

The V call is TRBV29-1, the J call TRBJ1-2; TRBD1 aligns across 10 bases. Germline lookup yields CDR1 SQVTM and CDR2 ANQGSEA. The length of the CDR3 is 13 residues. The J segment lost 5 bases and the V segment lost 6 bases, leaving 6 bases of the junction unmatched. The CDR3 DNA reads as TGCAGCGTCAGACAGGGGGCGCGGTATGGCTACACCTTC. It is translated as CSVRQGARYGYTF.

The sample holds one count of this clone. The gene calls are TRBV2 and TRBJ1-2; D is ambiguous. The length of the CDR3 is 13 residues. V lost 0 bases and J 7 bases, leaving 9 bases between the germline ends. The germline V gene encodes CDR1 SNHLY and CDR2 FYNNEI. CDR3 residues: CASSEAKGGGYTF. The CDR3 region has the DNA TGTGCCAGCAGTGAAGCAAAGGGTGGTGGCTACACCTTC.

The chain employs TRBV5-1 and TRBJ2-6, with no clear D. V was trimmed by 1 base and J by 2 bases, leaving 7 bases between them. Germline V gene data show CDR1 as SGHRS and CDR2 as YFSETQ. The CDR3 spans 15 residues. The CDR3 region has the DNA TGCGCCAGCAGCTTGAAGGCGGCTGGGGCCAACGTCCTGACTTTC. It specifies CASSLKAAGANVLTF.

The chain combines TRBV5-5 with TRBJ1-2; D call uncertain. Trimming took 1 base from V and 8 from J, leaving 21 bases between them. This CDR3 spans 16 amino acids. Germline loops: CDR1 SGHKS, CDR2 YYEKEE (reference sequence). CDR3 coding DNA: TGTGCCAGCAGCTTGTTCCTCGCCGTAGGATTGCTCGGCTACACCTTC. This codes for CASSLFLAVGLLGYTF.

The chain links TRBV4-3 to TRBJ2-3; D remains ambiguous. CDR1 LGHNA and CDR2 YSLEER come from the germline V gene. The germline V and J ends were trimmed by 0 bases and 6 bases, with 13 bases remaining between them. This CDR3 has 15 amino acids. The CDR3 region is CASSQDRDGWDTQYF. The CDR3 DNA reads as TGCGCCAGCAGCCAAGATCGAGACGGGTGGGATACGCAGTATTTT.